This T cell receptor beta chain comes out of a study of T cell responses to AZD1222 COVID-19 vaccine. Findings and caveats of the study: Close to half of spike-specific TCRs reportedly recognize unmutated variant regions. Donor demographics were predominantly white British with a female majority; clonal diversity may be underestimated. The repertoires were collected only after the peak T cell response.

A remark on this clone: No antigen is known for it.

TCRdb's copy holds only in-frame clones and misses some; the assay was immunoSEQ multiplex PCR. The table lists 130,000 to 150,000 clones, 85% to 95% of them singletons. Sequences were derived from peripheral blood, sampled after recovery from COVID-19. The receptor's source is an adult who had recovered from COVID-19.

The CDR3 DNA reads as TGTGCCAGCAGCTTACCGGGATCCAATCAGCCCCAGCATTTT. This translates into CASSLPGSNQPQHF. The chain links TRBV7-9 to TRBJ1-5, with no clear D. The CDR3 consists of 14 residues. Germline CDR1 and CDR2: SEHNR and FQNEAQ (reference sequence). V lost 2 bases, J lost 3 bases, and 8 bases lay in between.